Listed below are T cell receptor beta chains from one sample, sequenced in a study of CXCR4 blockade with PD-1 therapy in pancreatic cancer. Assay used: immunoSEQ multiplex PCR; TCRdb lists only in-frame clones, some missing. The sample contains around 6,400 clones, about 40% of which appear only once. The sequencing input was tumor tissue. The origin of the receptors is a human donor with pancreatic ductal adenocarcinoma. Both conserved end residues are part of each CDR3. The D gene is left open where the match is weak. Size is stated for part of the rows, as once, few or many counts, or as a class when the clone is expanded.

d_call	clone_size	v_call	j_call	cdr3_nt	cdr3_aa
-	-	TRBV25-1	TRBJ2-5	TGTGCCAGCAGTACCCACAAGGGACTGCAAGAGACCCAGTACTTC	CASSTHKGLQETQYF
TRBD2	-	TRBV6-8	TRBJ2-7	TGTGCCATCAGGAAAATAGCGGGAGTCGACGAGCAGTACTTC	CAIRKIAGVDEQYF
TRBD2	few	TRBV29-1	TRBJ2-1	TGCAGCGTTGAGAGGCTAGCGGGAGTAAGCGATGAGCAGTTCTTC	CSVERLAGVSDEQFF
TRBD2	-	TRBV19	TRBJ2-7	TGTGCCAGTGGACTAGCGGGAGTTACCTACGAGCAGTACTTC	CASGLAGVTYEQYF
-	-	TRBV19	TRBJ1-4	TGTGCCAGTAGTATGTCGTTGAGGGGTAATGAAAAACTGTTTTTT	CASSMSLRGNEKLFF
-	-	TRBV25-1	TRBJ2-1	TGTGCCAGCAGTGATAATCCCGGGACCTACAATGAGCAGTTCTTC	CASSDNPGTYNEQFF
-	-	TRBV15	TRBJ2-3	TGTGCCACCAGCACGGCCTCTCACACAGATACGCAGTATTTT	CATSTASHTDTQYF
-	-	TRBV2	TRBJ2-7	TGTGCCAGCAGTCTCCCTCTCGGGAGTATGAGGGAGCAGTACTTC	CASSLPLGSMREQYF
-	-	TRBV29-1	TRBJ1-2	TGCAGCGTTGAGGGGTTTTGGGGGTTGTACTATGGCTACACCTTC	CSVEGFWGLYYGYTF
TRBD2	-	TRBV28	TRBJ2-7	TGTGCCAGCAGTCGGACTAGCGGGAACAACGAGCAGTACTTC	CASSRTSGNNEQYF
TRBD1	-	TRBV12-5	TRBJ2-7	TGTGCCAGCCAGGACCCCGGGACAGGTAGCTCCTACGAGCAGTACTTC	CASQDPGTGSSYEQYF
-	-	TRBV28	TRBJ1-2	TGTGCCAGCAGTTTAGGGGTTAACTATGGCTACACCTTC	CASSLGVNYGYTF
TRBD2	few	TRBV28	TRBJ2-1	TGTGCCAGCACCAGTTCTAGCGGGAGGGCCTACAATGAGCAGTTCTTC	CASTSSSGRAYNEQFF
TRBD2	few	TRBV2	TRBJ2-1	TGTGCCAGCAGTCCGGGACTAGGCGATGAGCAGTTCTTC	CASSPGLGDEQFF
-	-	TRBV11-3	TRBJ2-1	TGTGCCAGCAGCTTAACGGATGTGGACAATGAGCAGTTCTTC	CASSLTDVDNEQFF
-	-	TRBV6-8	TRBJ1-3	TGTGCCAGCAGTTACTCAAAAGGAGGAAACACCATATATTTT	CASSYSKGGNTIYF
-	-	TRBV28	TRBJ2-6	TGTGCCAGCACCGACGGGTCGGACTCTGGGGCCAACGTCCTGACTTTC	CASTDGSDSGANVLTF
-	few	TRBV6-8	TRBJ2-4	TGTGCCAGCAGGGAATTCCCCCCGGCTCCGACCGCCAAAAACATTCAGTACTTC	CASREFPPAPTAKNIQYF
TRBD1	-	TRBV19	TRBJ2-7	TGTGCCAGTAGCGTGAGGACAGGGCTGGAGCAGTACTTC	CASSVRTGLEQYF
TRBD2	-	TRBV29-1	TRBJ2-7	TGCAGCGTCGCCAGCGGGGGTTCCTACGAGCAGTACTTC	CSVASGGSYEQYF
-	-	TRBV19	TRBJ1-1	TGTGCCAGTAGTATACCGGGACAACCGAACACTGAAGCTTTCTTT	CASSIPGQPNTEAFF
TRBD2	-	TRBV28	TRBJ2-2	TGTGCCAGCAGTTTGTTATCGGGAGGGGGTACCGGGGAGCTGTTTTTT	CASSLLSGGGTGELFF
TRBD1	medium-sized	TRBV6-8	TRBJ2-5	TGTGCCAGCAGTTACGCAGGGGGCCGAGGGGAGACCCAGTACTTC	CASSYAGGRGETQYF
TRBD2	-	TRBV28	TRBJ2-2	TGTGCCAGCAGTTCGCCTAGCGGGAGGGCCGGGGAGCTGTTTTTT	CASSSPSGRAGELFF
-	-	TRBV27	TRBJ1-3	TGTGCCAGCAGTTTAACCAGTCACTCTGGAAACACCATATATTTT	CASSLTSHSGNTIYF
-	-	TRBV19	TRBJ1-2	TGTGCCAGTAGTATACCCCCATTTGCGGGAGAAGGGAGGTATGGCTACACCTTC	CASSIPPFAGEGRYGYTF
TRBD1	many	TRBV6-8	TRBJ1-1	TGTGCCAGCACTTACGGCCGACAGGGGGGTTTGAACACTGAAGCTTTCTTT	CASTYGRQGGLNTEAFF
TRBD2	many	TRBV6-7	TRBJ2-7	TGTGCCAGCAGTTACTCGACTAGCGGGAGGGCCGTCGAGCAGTACTTC	CASSYSTSGRAVEQYF
-	few	TRBV28	TRBJ2-7	TGTGCCAGCAGTCCCCGGGGGTCCTACGAGCAGTACTTC	CASSPRGSYEQYF
TRBD1	few	TRBV28	TRBJ2-1	TGTGCCAGCAGCTTACGCCCCAGGGACAGGGGCCGCAATGAGCAGTTCTTC	CASSLRPRDRGRNEQFF
-	many	TRBV7-4	TRBJ1-3	TGTGCCAGCAGCCCTGCCTGGGGAAACACCATATATTTT	CASSPAWGNTIYF
TRBD1	few	TRBV18	TRBJ2-2	TGTGCCAGCTCGCAGGGACAGGGAAGGACCGGGGAGCTGTTTTTT	CASSQGQGRTGELFF
-	-	TRBV15	TRBJ2-3	TGTGCCACCAGCAGAGTGAGGGGGATGGGTCGAGATACGCAGTATTTT	CATSRVRGMGRDTQYF
-	-	TRBV6-8	TRBJ1-4	TGTGCCAGCAGTTCCATTCGGGAAAAACTGTTTTTT	CASSSIREKLFF
TRBD2	-	TRBV5-1	TRBJ2-3	TGCGCCAGCAGCTTGGGGACTAGCGGGAGCACAGATACGCAGTATTTT	CASSLGTSGSTDTQYF
TRBD1	-	TRBV28	TRBJ2-6	TGTGCCAGTCTGACAGGGTACAGCTCTGGGGCCAACGTCCTGACTTTC	CASLTGYSSGANVLTF
-	few	TRBV6-8	TRBJ1-1	TGTGCCAGCAGGAGAGGAGGGTCGAACACTGAAGCTTTCTTT	CASRRGGSNTEAFF
TRBD2	-	TRBV15	TRBJ2-3	TGTGCCACCAGCAGAGGTAGCGGGTACACAGATACGCAGTATTTT	CATSRGSGYTDTQYF
-	-	TRBV14	TRBJ2-1	TGTGCCAGCAGCCCACTTATAGCGGCCGGATCCTACAATGAGCAGTTCTTC	CASSPLIAAGSYNEQFF
-	-	TRBV28	TRBJ2-2	TGTGCCAGCAGCCATTGGGTAAACACCGGGGAGCTGTTTTTT	CASSHWVNTGELFF
-	-	TRBV29-1	TRBJ2-7	TGCAGCGTTGGGAAAGCTAGCAGCTACGAGCAGTACTTC	CSVGKASSYEQYF
TRBD1	-	TRBV6-8	TRBJ2-7	TGTGCCAGCACACCTCGCCGCGACAGGGGGGATCCCTACGAGCAGTACTTC	CASTPRRDRGDPYEQYF
-	-	TRBV28	TRBJ2-4	TGTGCCAGTTGTCCCCTAGCGGCCAAAAACATTCAGTACTTC	CASCPLAAKNIQYF